These 14 T cell receptor beta chains originate from one sample sequenced in a study of identical twins. TCRdb processed the 5' RACE reads anew with MiXCR; each CDR3 protein has one entry. In the table there are 1.5 million to 2 million distinct CDR3 sequences, less than 40% of which are singletons. Sequencing input: cord blood. The receptors were sampled from a newborn girl in good health.

The chain has TRBV20-1 and TRBJ2-4; 8 bases are a match to TRBD2. The CDR3 has 19 residues. Germline lookup yields CDR1 DFQATT and CDR2 SNEGSKA (reference sequence). With V trimmed by 3 bases and J by 0 bases, 16 bases remained unmatched. This CDR3 reads CSASWRRLAGTLAKNIQYF. The DNA for the CDR3 is TGCAGTGCTAGTTGGCGTCGGCTAGCGGGTACCCTAGCCAAAAACATTCAGTACTTC.

Ten or more counts support this clonotype. The gene calls are TRBV10-3 and TRBJ1-2; D may be TRBD1 (5 bases). CDR3 length: 13 amino acids. Germline V gives CDR1 ENHRY, CDR2 SYGVKD. Between the trimmed V and J ends, which lost 6 bases and 7 bases, there was a span of 15 bases. CDR3 nucleotide sequence: TGTGCCATCAGGACCAGGGTACTGCGTGGCTACACCTTC. Its translation: CAIRTRVLRGYTF.

In regard to this clonotype: Relative to the germline gene, one junction end is altered; a read error may explain this. The chain uses TRBV7-2 and TRBJ2-1, with 7 bases that match TRBD1. Germline V gene lookup returns CDR1 SGHTA and CDR2 FQGNSA. CDR3 length: 14 amino acids. Here the CDR3 DNA reads TGTTCCAGCAGCTTAGGGACAGCCTACAATGAGCAGTTCTTC. It encodes CSSSLGTAYNEQFF. The full variable domain, with the rest looked up from reference TRBV7-2 and TRBJ2-1, is GAGVSQSPSNKVTEKGKDVELRCDPISGHTALYWYRQSLGQGLEFLIYFQGNSAPDKSGLPSDRFSAERTGGSVSTLTIQRTQQEDSAVYLCSSSLGTAYNEQFFGPGTRLTVL.

This clonotype was counted a few times. The J gene is TRBJ1-4, the V gene TRBV20-1, with unresolved D. This CDR3 is built from 14 residues. Trimming left V 3 bases short and J 0 bases short, with 8 bases between. Per the germline V gene, CDR1 is DFQATT and CDR2 is SNEGSKA (reference sequence). The CDR3 sequence is CSARNPATNEKLFF. The CDR3 DNA reads as TGCAGTGCTAGGAACCCTGCAACTAATGAAAAACTGTTTTTT.

This clonotype was counted between two and nine times. This may be a read error: a much more frequent sequence differs by one nucleotide. The CDR3 DNA sequence: TGTGCCAGCAGCTTAGCGACAGGGGGCTCACCCCTCCACTTT. Its protein is CASSLATGGSPLHF. This chain joins TRBV7-2 and TRBJ1-6; TRBD1 matches 10 bases. J lost 10 bases, V lost 0 bases, and 0 bases had no gene match. This CDR3 comprises 14 residues. CDR1 and CDR2 (germline): SGHTA, FQGNSA. Together with reference TRBV7-2 and TRBJ1-6, the CDR3 gives the full variable domain: GAGVSQSPSNKVTEKGKDVELRCDPISGHTALYWYRQSLGQGLEFLIYFQGNSAPDKSGLPSDRFSAERTGGSVSTLTIQRTQQEDSAVYLCASSLATGGSPLHFGNGTRLTVT.

The CDR3 nucleotides read TGTGCCAGCAGCTTACACGGCGTCGGGGAGCTGTTTTTT. This sequence encodes CASSLHGVGELFF. The chain has TRBV7-2 and TRBJ2-2; D remains unclear. CDR3 length: 13 amino acids. Trimming took 2 bases from V and 7 from J, leaving 8 bases between them. CDR1 and CDR2 from the germline V gene are SGHTA and FQGNSA.

The V gene is TRBV12-3 or TRBV12-4, the J gene TRBJ2-3, with 9 bases aligning to TRBD1. V lost 7 bases to trimming and J lost 3 bases; unmatched junction nucleotides: 8. The CDR3 totals 15 residues. The CDR3 DNA reads as TGTGCCAGCATCCAACAGGGGGCGGGTACAGATACGCAGTATTTT. Translated: CASIQQGAGTDTQYF.

The chain links TRBV11-1 to TRBJ2-5; perhaps D is TRBD1 or TRBD2 (5 bases each). The CDR3 runs 14 residues. V was trimmed by 3 bases and J by 4 bases, leaving 12 bases between them. Germline CDR1 is SGHAT and CDR2 is FQDESV (reference sequence). DNA for the CDR3: TGTGCCAGCAGCTTGCTGAGGGGTGGAGAGACCCAGTACTTC. Its translation: CASSLLRGGETQYF.

As to this clonotype: Mismatch with germline at one junction end may stem from a read error. The chain carries TRBV20-1 and TRBJ2-3; tentative D call: TRBD1 (7 bases). Germline V gene sequence: CDR1 DFQATT, CDR2 SNEGSKA (reference sequence). The CDR3 covers 16 residues. CDR3 sequence: CCAIIFSGGSTDTQYF. The CDR3 DNA is TGCTGTGCTATAATTTTCTCAGGGGGGAGCACAGATACGCAGTATTTT.

This clonotype has only one observation. Germline is not matched at one junction end, which may reflect a read error. The chain is built from TRBV28 and TRBJ2-6; D might be TRBD1 (5 bases). Looked up from germline, CDR1 is MDHEN and CDR2 is SYDVKM. This CDR3 is 16 amino acids long. The CDR3 sequence: CASSLWGMTGADVLTF. The CDR3 region has the DNA TGTGCCAGCAGTTTATGGGGGATGACTGGGGCCGACGTCCTGACTTTC. Together with reference TRBV28 and TRBJ2-6, the CDR3 gives the full variable domain: DVKVTQSSRYLVKRTGEKVFLECVQDMDHENMFWYRQDPGLGLRLIYFSYDVKMKEKGDIPEGYSVSREKKERFSLILESASTNQTSMYLCASSLWGMTGADVLTFGAGSRLTVL.

This clonotype has a handful of counts. The V gene is TRBV6-1, the J gene TRBJ1-5; D might be TRBD1 (5 bases). From germline, CDR1 is MNHNS and CDR2 SASEGT. V was clipped by 1 base and J by 5 bases, with 6 bases between them. CDR3 length: 13 residues. This CDR3 is CASSEEQDQPQHF. The CDR3 nucleotides read TGTGCCAGCAGTGAAGAACAGGATCAGCCCCAGCATTTT.

The chain uses TRBV2 and TRBJ2-2; perhaps TRBD2 as D (6 bases). CDR3 length: 14 residues. V lost 1 base and J lost 7, with 10 bases in between. Germline CDR1 and CDR2: SNHLY and FYNNEI. This chain's CDR3 is CASSEDGSIGELFF. CDR3 nucleotide sequence: TGTGCCAGCAGTGAAGACGGGAGTATCGGGGAGCTGTTTTTT. Full variable domain (outside the CDR3, taken from reference TRBV2 and TRBJ2-2): EPEVTQTPSHQVTQMGQEVILRCVPISNHLYFYWYRQILGQKVEFLVSFYNNEISEKSEIFDDQFSVERPDGSNFTLKIRSTKLEDSAMYFCASSEDGSIGELFFGEGSRLTVL.

The CDR3 sequence: CASSATGEGQPQHF. CDR3 DNA sequence: TGTGCCAGCAGTGCGACAGGGGAAGGACAGCCCCAGCATTTT. This chain links TRBV28 with TRBJ1-5; 8 nucleotides line up with TRBD1. CDR1 is MDHEN and CDR2 is SYDVKM in the germline V gene. This CDR3 spans 14 amino acids. Trimming removed 5 bases from V and 7 bases from J; junction bases left unmatched: 7.

This chain connects TRBV6-5 to TRBJ1-1; D is uncertain. The germline CDR1 and CDR2 sequences are MNHEY and SVGAGI. V lost 0 bases to trimming and J lost 6 bases, with 11 bases between them. The CDR3 runs to 14 residues. CDR3: CASSYSGDTPEAFF. The CDR3 nucleotides read TGTGCCAGCAGTTACTCCGGGGATACTCCTGAAGCTTTCTTT.